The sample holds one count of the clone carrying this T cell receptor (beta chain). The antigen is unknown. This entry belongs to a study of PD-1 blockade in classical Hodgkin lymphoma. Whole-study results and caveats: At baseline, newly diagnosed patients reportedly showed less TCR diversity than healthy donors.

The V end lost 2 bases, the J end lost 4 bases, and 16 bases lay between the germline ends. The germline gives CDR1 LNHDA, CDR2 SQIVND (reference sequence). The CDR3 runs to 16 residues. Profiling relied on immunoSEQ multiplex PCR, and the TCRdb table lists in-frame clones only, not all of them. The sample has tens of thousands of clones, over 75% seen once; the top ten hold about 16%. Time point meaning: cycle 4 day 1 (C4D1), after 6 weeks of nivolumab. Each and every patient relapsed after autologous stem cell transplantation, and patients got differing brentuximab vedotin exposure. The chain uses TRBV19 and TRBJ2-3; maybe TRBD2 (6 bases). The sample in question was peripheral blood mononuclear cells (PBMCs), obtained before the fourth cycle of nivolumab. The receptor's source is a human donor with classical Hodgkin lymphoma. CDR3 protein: CASSIHGGGGADTQYF. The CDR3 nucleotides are TGTGCCAGTAGTATACATGGGGGAGGAGGCGCAGATACGCAGTATTTT.